This T cell receptor (beta chain) emerged from a study of shared clonotypes between healthy human individuals (dated by TCRdb to about 2020). Concerning the study at large: Three men and two women, aged 18 to 49 years, made up the cohort. For each donor, CD4 naive and CD4 memory were each given three plates, CD8 naive was given two plates, and CD8 memory was given one plate. The study deeply sequenced blood TCR repertoires of several healthy adults to estimate repertoire size and the extent of clonotype sharing between individuals. To increase sequencing depth and limit assay-specific biases, different laboratories used diverse techniques to prepare libraries and sequence TCR repertoires. Leukapheresis yielded between about 0.9 and 9 billion PBMCs per donor.

From the cysteine up to the phenylalanine, the CDR3 has a length of 12 residues. The CDR3 DNA has 36 bases and is translated from base 1. The germline V gene yields MRHNA for CDR1 and SNTAGT for CDR2. V is shortened by 0 bases, J by 10 bases, and the region joining them spans 9 bases. TCR CDR3 regions were amplified from genomic DNA by multiplex PCR using the deep immunoSEQ assay. For each cell subset, the extracted genomic DNA was distributed evenly across all wells of several immunoSEQ 96-well plates, and each plate served as one replicate. For sorted subsets, around 0.2 ug genomic DNA, equal to about 30,000 T cell genomes, was loaded into each replicate PCR. Purified libraries were measured with a Qubit 3.0 fluorometer, size-checked on a Bioanalyzer 2100, and measured again with the KAPA Library Quantification kit. Every immunoSEQ 96-well plate was sequenced on a separate single-read 150-cycle Illumina NextSeq 550 flow cell. The original methods were these. Because the immunoSEQ output included only junctional sequences and no quality scores, the filtering could not be the same as the filtering used for full-length reads. To assign V/J genes and CDR3, sequences were annotated using PyIR, a Python wrapper for IgBLAST v1.9, with IMGT germline references. Reads were filtered out if the reads had weak V/J assignments (E-value above 1e-6), no CDR3, stop codons, out-of-frame junctions, or ambiguous translated residues. V3J clonotypes were defined by identical inferred V gene, J gene, and CDR3 amino acid sequence. To compute the percentage overlap between repertoires, the number of shared unique clonotypes was divided by the size of the smaller repertoire. RTK rarefaction, the Chao1 estimator, and Recon v2.1 estimates of unobserved clonotypes were used to assess repertoire richness. For all TCRbeta clonotypes obtained by the gDNA method from four donors, generation probabilities were computed with OLGA. What TCRdb holds here is the immuneACCESS table cut down to in-frame rearrangements. Part of the clones is not present; checked against another copy, under half of the missing clones reflect an unresolved V gene, and the others are unexplained. For V, J and clone size, that table is used; D and trimming come from the DNA. The sample profile shows some 2,000,000 clones; 90% to 95% of them were found once. The top ten constitute 0.13% of the sample.

The donors were healthy, HIV-negative adults with no recently reported acute infections or vaccinations. Every donor was a Caucasian adult residing in Nashville, Tennessee, USA. CD4+ T cells were enriched through magnetic negative selection, after which naive cells were positively selected on CD45RA and the remaining negative fraction served as the memory subset. Blood was obtained by leukapheresis, after which PBMCs were separated by Ficoll-Histopaque density gradient centrifugation and cryopreserved in liquid nitrogen vapor phase. Purity and quantity of every magnetically sorted T cell population were checked by analytical flow cytometry. From each sorted fraction, genomic DNA was isolated and quantified by UV absorbance on a Nanodrop 2000c. General study outcomes and caveats: When four donors were compared, the shared fraction of clonotypes was around 4.6% for naive CD4, 3.5% to 4% for naive CD8, roughly 2.5% for memory CD4, and approximately 0.4% for memory CD8. Clonotypes shared by all four sorted-subset donors showed higher generation probabilities than non-shared clonotypes. Naive subsets generally had larger estimated clonotype richness than memory subsets did. Only blood was sampled, and tissue TCR repertoires likely differ from those in blood. Even with the large sequencing depth, rarefaction of the sorted-subset datasets indicated that sequencing was incomplete. Because the study included a small number of donors, the genetic and exposure-history diversity represented was limited. Based on pairwise subsampling, the degree of clonotype sharing among donors was expected to be affected by sequencing depth.

Details on this clone: There is no known antigen for this receptor. No base-level quality is on record; no much larger clone is a single base apart.

The V gene is TRBV6-4 and the J gene is TRBJ1-1; the best D guess is TRBD1, with 6 bases matching. The specimen sequenced was naive CD4+ T cells sorted from blood. The cell subset or site label, as the study defines it: CD45RA+ positively selected. The source of this sequence is a man aged 18 to 30 in good health. At the DNA level, the sequence is TGTGCCAGCAGTGACTCGAAGGGGGGAGCTTTCTTT. The encoded protein is CASSDSKGGAFF.